A selection of T cell receptor beta chains follows, all from one sample in a study of cytomegalovirus exposure and HLA in healthy donors. This table comes from immunoSEQ multiplex PCR, and its TCRdb copy is limited to in-frame clones, with some not included. The table shows about 170,000 clones, with around 78% occurring only once. The sequenced sample consisted of PBMCs. The origin of the receptors is a female donor in good health and CMV-seronegative. CDR3s include the opening cysteine and the closing phenylalanine or tryptophan.

J gene | V gene | CDR3 protein
TRBJ2-7 | TRBV18 | CASSLDRGVYEQYF
TRBJ1-4 | TRBV18 | CASSLGLGDEKLFF
TRBJ2-7 | TRBV5-1 | CASSLSTGGSYEQYF
TRBJ1-5 | TRBV12-5 | CASGRGFSNQPQHF
TRBJ2-7 | TRBV18 | CASSRVARYEQYF
TRBJ2-7 | TRBV21-1 | CASSKGIATLRVF
TRBJ2-3 | TRBV6-5 | CASSGSGFGTQYF
TRBJ2-5 | TRBV7-2 | CASSGSGRGETQYF
TRBJ2-7 | TRBV19 | CASSRAGLAGGPTTYEQYF
TRBJ2-7 | TRBV9 | CASSPQGGGDEQYF
TRBJ2-3 | TRBV10-3 | CAINGGGPTRGGAF
TRBJ2-5 | TRBV7-6 | CASSRPGGEETQYF
TRBJ2-2 | TRBV11-1 | CASSLDRGIGELFF
TRBJ1-6 | TRBV6-5 | CASRQGFSPLHF
TRBJ2-7 | TRBV18 | CASSPGREGEQYF
TRBJ2-5 | TRBV5-8 | CASTSRETQYF
TRBJ2-5 | TRBV5-4 | CASSLALTGDRGRETQYF
TRBJ2-7 | TRBV7-2 | CASSFKFSGPLEQYF
TRBJ1-2 | TRBV4-1 | CASSQDALVRGGGYYGYTF
TRBJ2-5 | TRBV2 | CASTPTGMQTQYF
TRBJ2-5 | TRBV15 | CATSRDRQASRETQYF
TRBJ2-3 | TRBV19 | CASRVAGADTQYF
TRBJ2-7 | TRBV5-5 | CASSLAGGVEQYF
TRBJ2-7 | TRBV28 | CASRYRQGPYEQYF
TRBJ2-1 | TRBV29-1 | CSVVLAGVEQFF
TRBJ2-3 | TRBV20-1 | CSAIPGDTQYF
TRBJ1-1 | TRBV7-8 | CASSLRGRGNTEAFF
TRBJ2-2 | TRBV30 | CAWNPGGTGELFF
TRBJ1-3 | TRBV19 | CASALDRSGNTIYF
TRBJ2-3 | TRBV5-1 | CASSLAGTDTQYF
TRBJ2-5 | TRBV18 | CASSPMAGQETQYF
TRBJ1-1 | TRBV19 | CATSQGVSEAFF
TRBJ2-2 | TRBV27 | CASSLGTFSGELFF
TRBJ2-2 | TRBV7-9 | CASSRGLDVLGELFF
TRBJ2-7 | TRBV4-3 | CASSQGNRGSYEQYF
TRBJ2-2 | TRBV7-2 | CASSLVAGGTGELFF
TRBJ2-6 | TRBV5-4 | CASRPTGDGANGLTF
TRBJ2-6 | TRBV28 | CASSLAGVGANVLTF
TRBJ1-2 | TRBV11-1 | CASSFTVGQVSSNYGYTF
TRBJ2-2 | TRBV28 | CASSFGLAGEMWGELFF
TRBJ1-1 | TRBV28 | CASSSAFGGSFF
TRBJ2-7 | TRBV28 | CASSSTGQGRDEQYF
TRBJ2-1 | TRBV25-1 | CASSEWEGGGSNEQFF
TRBJ2-5 | TRBV7-2 | CASRTSGRAETQYF
TRBJ2-1 | TRBV5-8 | CASSLTGYNEQFF